These 30 T cell receptor beta chains share one sample of origin, sequenced in a study of identical twins. TCRdb re-analysed the 5' RACE reads in MiXCR, keeping a single row per CDR3 protein. The sample yields fewer than 800,000 distinct CDR3 sequences, about 7% seen once. The same sample was also studied in work on yellow fever vaccine responses in identical twins.

The sequenced material came from PBMCs. The source of these receptors is a woman between 18 and 30 years old in good health.

A few counts support this clonotype. V gene TRBV5-1 combines with J gene TRBJ1-5, with TRBD1 as a possible D gene (5 bases). V was clipped by 1 base and J by 0 bases, with 8 bases between them. The CDR3 is 15 amino acids. The germline V gene has CDR1 SGHRS and CDR2 YFSETQ. The CDR3: CASSLTGHSNQPQHF. CDR3 DNA: TGCGCCAGCAGCTTGACAGGACATAGCAATCAGCCCCAGCATTTT.

This clonotype came up many times. The V gene is TRBV12-3 or TRBV12-4, the J gene TRBJ1-5, with D possibly TRBD1 on 5 matching bases. V lost 5 bases to trimming and J lost 1 base, with 18 bases between them. CDR3 length equals 17 residues. CDR3 sequence: CASSAGRRAGSNQPQHF. The CDR3 bases are TGTGCCAGCAGTGCCGGTAGGAGGGCAGGGAGCAATCAGCCCCAGCATTTT.

Concerning this clonotype: One end of the junction does not line up with germline, which may come from a read error. J is TRBJ1-1 and V is TRBV7-9; D remains unclear. CDR3 length: 12 residues. Germline CDR1 and CDR2: SEHNR and FQNEAQ (reference sequence). CDR3: CASSLVVGQVYF. In nucleotides, the CDR3 is TGTGCCAGCAGCTTAGTGGTGGGTCAGGTCTACTTT.

The chain combines TRBV7-9 with TRBJ2-3, with D tentatively TRBD1 or TRBD2 (5 bases each). V lost 4 bases, J lost 4 bases, and 15 bases lay in between. The CDR3 spans 15 residues. Germline V gene lookup returns CDR1 SEHNR and CDR2 FQNEAQ (reference sequence). This chain's CDR3 is CASSSRDAPPDTQYF. DNA for the CDR3: TGTGCCAGCAGCTCCCGGGACGCACCCCCAGATACGCAGTATTTT.

This clonotype occurred many times. The J gene is TRBJ1-2, the V gene TRBV7-9; possible D gene TRBD1, 5 bases. V dropped 5 bases and J dropped 1 base, with 11 bases sitting between them. CDR1 SEHNR and CDR2 FQNEAQ come from the germline V gene (reference sequence). CDR3 length: 14 amino acids. The CDR3 region has the DNA TGTGCCAGCAGCACCGGCCAGGGTAACTATGGCTACACCTTC. Translating gives CASSTGQGNYGYTF. The full variable domain, rest sourced from reference TRBV7-9 and TRBJ1-2, is DTGVSQNPRHKITKRGQNVTFRCDPISEHNRLYWYRQTLGQGPEFLTYFQNEAQLEKSRLLSDRFSAERPKGSFSTLEIQRTEQGDSAMYLCASSTGQGNYGYTFGSGTRLTVV.

This clonotype was seen only a few times. The rearrangement links TRBV3-1 to TRBJ2-3, with D perhaps TRBD2 (6 bases). Germline V lookup: CDR1 LGHDT, CDR2 YNNKEL (reference sequence). The V and J ends lost 2 bases and 4 bases respectively, with 16 bases between them. This CDR3 comprises 16 residues. As DNA, the CDR3 is TGTGCCAGCAGCCAACCCCGGGACTTCCGCTCAGATACGCAGTATTTT. This gives the protein CASSQPRDFRSDTQYF.

This clonotype was counted only a few times. The V call is TRBV12-3 or TRBV12-4, the J call TRBJ1-6; 9 bases are shared with TRBD1. V shed 6 bases, J shed 5 bases, and the junction held 5 bases outside the gene matches. The CDR3 contains 15 residues. CDR3 DNA sequence: TGTGCCAGCAGCCCCGGGACAGGGCATAATTCACCCCTCCACTTT. As protein: CASSPGTGHNSPLHF.

The chain carries TRBV12-3 or TRBV12-4 and TRBJ1-2, with D perhaps TRBD1 (5 bases). CDR3 length: 12 residues. V lost 7 bases to trimming and J lost 11 bases, with 17 bases between them. The CDR3 sequence is CASTAEGEGYTF. In DNA, the CDR3 is TGTGCCAGCACTGCCGAGGGCGAGGGGTACACCTTC.

This clonotype was recorded at least ten times. The chain is built from TRBV4-1 and TRBJ1-4; TRBD1 is a possible D gene (5 bases). CDR3 length equals 15 residues. The germline V gene has CDR1 MGHRA and CDR2 YSYEKL. The V and J ends lost 0 bases and 5 bases respectively, with 10 bases between them. The CDR3 DNA sequence: TGCGCCAGCAGCCAAGATTACAGGTCAAATGAAAAACTGTTTTTT. Translating gives CASSQDYRSNEKLFF.

The chain combines TRBV27 with TRBJ2-3; perhaps TRBD2 as D (6 bases). Per the germline V gene, CDR1 is MNHEY and CDR2 is SMNVEV (reference sequence). V lost 7 bases and J lost 3, with 26 bases in between. The CDR3 is made up of 18 amino acids. The CDR3 bases are TGTGCCAGCACCCTACTCCGGGGGTCGGGTAGCGGAACAGATACGCAGTATTTT. It encodes CASTLLRGSGSGTDTQYF.

There are many counts of this clonotype. The V and J genes are TRBV5-6 and TRBJ1-1; 11 bases are a match to TRBD1. The J segment lost 2 bases and the V segment lost 3 bases, leaving 9 bases of the junction unmatched. This CDR3 is 17 amino acids long. Germline-derived CDR1 and CDR2 are SGHDT and YYEEEE. In nucleotides, the CDR3 is TGTGCCAGCAGCTCACTAAGGACAGGGGGCGTAAACACTGAAGCTTTCTTT. Its translation: CASSSLRTGGVNTEAFF.

This clonotype was detected many times. This chain connects TRBV5-1 to TRBJ2-7, with a possible D match to TRBD1 (6 bases). V gave up 5 bases and J gave up 2 bases, with 14 bases separating them. In germline, CDR1 is SGHRS, CDR2 YFSETQ. The CDR3 has 14 residues. In nucleotides, the CDR3 is TGCGCCAGCAGTCCAACAGGGCCGACCTACGAGCAGTACGTC. It is translated as CASSPTGPTYEQYV.

This clonotype has ten or more counts. V and J are TRBV25-1 and TRBJ1-1, with D maybe TRBD1 (6 bases). Trimming took 6 bases from V and 6 from J, leaving 29 bases between them. CDR3 length: 18 amino acids. CDR1 is MGHDK and CDR2 is SYGVNS in the germline V gene. The CDR3 region has the DNA TGTGCCAGCAGACCCAAGCCGAGGGACATCAGGCAAAGAGCTGAAGCTTTCTTT. It specifies CASRPKPRDIRQRAEAFF. Using reference TRBV25-1 and TRBJ1-1 for the parts outside the CDR3, the full variable domain is EADIYQTPRYLVIGTGKKITLECSQTMGHDKMYWYQQDPGMELHLIHYSYGVNSTEKGDLSSESTVSRIRTEHFPLTLESARPSHTSQYLCASRPKPRDIRQRAEAFFGQGTRLTVV.

This clonotype has more than one count but fewer than ten. This sequence joins TRBV5-6 and TRBJ2-5, with TRBD1 as a possible D gene (5 bases). The CDR3 totals 17 residues. Germline CDR1 SGHDT, CDR2 YYEEEE. V lost 0 bases, J lost 0 bases, and 15 bases lay in between. DNA for the CDR3: TGTGCCAGCAGCTTGGCCAGCAGGGATGAGTACCAAGAGACCCAGTACTTC. It encodes CASSLASRDEYQETQYF.

The J gene is TRBJ2-5, the V gene TRBV5-5; 8 bases are shared with TRBD2. J gave up 2 bases and V 0 bases, and 6 bases lay outside the gene matches. In germline, CDR1 is SGHKS, CDR2 YYEKEE (reference sequence). The CDR3 contains 16 residues. DNA of the CDR3: TGTGCCAGCAGCTTGGTTCAGACTAGCGTACAAGAGACCCAGTACTTC. Residues: CASSLVQTSVQETQYF.

This clonotype was observed many times. The chain joins TRBV12-3 or TRBV12-4 to TRBJ2-5, with D perhaps TRBD1 or TRBD2 (6 bases each). This CDR3 spans 14 amino acids. Trimming left V 2 bases short and J 2 bases short, with 9 bases between. CDR3 amino acids: CASSLTGRQETQYF. In DNA form, the CDR3 reads TGTGCCAGCAGTTTAACAGGGAGGCAAGAGACCCAGTACTTC.

This clonotype was detected ten times or more. The chain recombines TRBV4-1 with TRBJ2-7; tentative D call: TRBD1 (6 bases). From germline, CDR1 is MGHRA and CDR2 YSYEKL. The CDR3 sequence is 17 residues long. Between the trimmed V and J ends, which lost 0 bases and 2 bases, there was a span of 17 bases. This CDR3 reads CASSQDLLLGAPYEQYF. CDR3 bases: TGCGCCAGCAGCCAAGATCTACTCCTGGGGGCCCCCTACGAGCAGTACTTC.

This clonotype showed up many times. The V call is TRBV12-3 or TRBV12-4, the J call TRBJ2-1; 13 bases line up with TRBD2. The CDR3 length is 17 residues. With 6 bases clipped from V and 3 bases from J, the junction kept 8 bases outside the gene matches. The CDR3 sequence: CASRSAGTSGVYNEQFF. The DNA of the CDR3 is TGTGCCAGCAGGTCAGCCGGGACTAGCGGGGTCTACAATGAGCAGTTCTTC.

This clonotype was counted only a few times. The rearrangement links TRBV10-1 to TRBJ2-1, with a weak D call TRBD2 (5 bases). Trimming took off 6 bases at V and 0 bases at J, with 15 bases between the two ends. Germline loops: CDR1 WNHNN, CDR2 SYGVQD (reference sequence). The CDR3 spans 16 residues. The CDR3 region has the DNA TGCGCCAGCAGCCCCATTGAGCGGAGCTCCTACAATGAGCAGTTCTTC. Protein product: CASSPIERSSYNEQFF.

This clonotype was found many times. This chain uses TRBV12-3 or TRBV12-4 with TRBJ2-3, with 8 bases matching TRBD2. V lost 8 bases to trimming and J lost 3 bases; unmatched junction nucleotides: 13. The CDR3 runs 16 residues. CDR3 amino acids: CASEESNSGVTDTQYF. For the CDR3, the DNA is TGTGCCAGCGAGGAATCTAATAGCGGGGTAACAGATACGCAGTATTTT.

This clonotype was detected many times. The V gene is TRBV7-9, the J gene TRBJ2-3; TRBD1 matches at 7 bases. Losses at the gene ends were 1 base for V and 2 bases for J; bases not matched to a gene: 6. CDR3 length: 16 residues. Germline loops: CDR1 SEHNR, CDR2 FQNEAQ (reference sequence). DNA for the CDR3: TGTGCCAGCAGCTTAGATCTGGGACAGAACACAGATACGCAGTATTTT. Its protein product is CASSLDLGQNTDTQYF. The variable domain in full, with the rest retrieved from reference TRBV7-9 and TRBJ2-3, is DTGVSQNPRHKITKRGQNVTFRCDPISEHNRLYWYRQTLGQGPEFLTYFQNEAQLEKSRLLSDRFSAERPKGSFSTLEIQRTEQGDSAMYLCASSLDLGQNTDTQYFGPGTRLTVL.

This clonotype occurred many times. V usage is TRBV2 and J usage is TRBJ2-5, with D tentatively TRBD2 (5 bases). This CDR3 comprises 12 residues. V dropped 8 bases and J dropped 5 bases, with 12 bases sitting between them. Germline assignment: CDR1 SNHLY and CDR2 FYNNEI. This CDR3 is CASGRGRETQYF. For the CDR3, the DNA is TGTGCCAGCGGCCGGGGAAGGGAGACCCAGTACTTC.

This clonotype appeared a few times. The rearrangement links TRBV5-1 to TRBJ2-3; D is unresolved. CDR3 size: 12 residues. Between the trimmed V and J ends, which lost 4 bases and 6 bases, there was a span of 9 bases. The V gene's germline CDR1 is SGHRS and CDR2 YFSETQ. CDR3 residues: CASSPEVDTQYF. The CDR3 DNA reads TGCGCCAGCAGCCCCGAAGTGGATACGCAGTATTTT.

This clonotype was seen at least ten times. This sequence joins TRBV5-1 and TRBJ1-1; TRBD1 matches 7 bases. The J segment lost 0 bases and the V segment lost 4 bases, leaving 6 bases of the junction unmatched. Germline lookup yields CDR1 SGHRS and CDR2 YFSETQ. This CDR3 has 15 residues. The CDR3 sequence: CASSPSQGVNTEAFF. CDR3 nucleotide sequence: TGCGCCAGCAGCCCCTCTCAGGGGGTGAACACTGAAGCTTTCTTT.

This clonotype has a handful of counts. This chain uses TRBV25-1 with TRBJ1-5; 10 bases are shared with TRBD1. The CDR3 contains 15 residues. Germline lookup yields CDR1 MGHDK and CDR2 SYGVNS. The V gene end was trimmed by 3 bases and the J gene end by 7 bases; junction bases not matched to a gene: 6. CDR3 residues: CASSDGQGVGQPQHF. DNA for the CDR3: TGTGCCAGCAGTGACGGACAGGGGGTCGGGCAGCCCCAGCATTTT.

The chain employs TRBV7-2 and TRBJ2-3; D not resolved. Germline loops: CDR1 SGHTA, CDR2 FQGNSA. Trimming took 4 bases from V and 7 from J, leaving 6 bases between them. CDR3 length: 11 amino acids. The CDR3 bases are TGTGCCAGCAGCTACAGTTATACGCAGTATTTT. It specifies CASSYSYTQYF.

The chain combines TRBV28 with TRBJ1-2; 7 bases agree with TRBD1. CDR1 is MDHEN and CDR2 is SYDVKM in the germline V gene. The V gene end was trimmed by 7 bases and the J gene end by 8 bases; junction bases not matched to a gene: 4. The CDR3 totals 11 residues. CDR3 residues: CASTYRGGYTF. CDR3 bases: TGTGCCAGCACGTACAGGGGCGGCTACACCTTC.

This clonotype has just a few counts. V usage is TRBV15 and J usage is TRBJ2-5, with TRBD2 matching 8 bases. Unmatched junction bases numbered 6, after V lost 5 bases and J lost 4 bases. CDR1 is LNHNV and CDR2 is YYDKDF in the germline V gene (reference sequence). This CDR3 region has 14 residues. CDR3 region: CATSGTSFLETQYF. Written as DNA, the CDR3 is TGTGCCACCAGCGGGACTAGTTTCCTAGAGACCCAGTACTTC.

This chain joins TRBV20-1 and TRBJ2-3; 9 bases are a match to TRBD1. Germline CDR1 and CDR2: DFQATT and SNEGSKA (reference sequence). Germline trimming cut 3 bases from V and 2 bases from J; bases unmatched to any gene: 15. This CDR3 is 18 amino acids long. CDR3 region: CSASTIYIQGASTDTQYF. The DNA of the CDR3 is TGCAGTGCTAGCACTATTTATATACAGGGGGCCTCCACAGATACGCAGTATTTT.

This clonotype was found a few times. The CDR3 nucleotides are TGCGCCAGCAGCGCCGGGGTTAGCGGGAGGAGGTTAATGACGGTCGGCGAGCAGTACTTC. Translating it yields CASSAGVSGRRLMTVGEQYF. V and J are TRBV5-1 and TRBJ2-7; the match to TRBD2 covers 10 bases. V lost 4 bases, J lost 6 bases, and 25 bases stayed unmatched. The V gene's germline CDR1 is SGHRS and CDR2 YFSETQ. The CDR3 extends over 20 amino acids.